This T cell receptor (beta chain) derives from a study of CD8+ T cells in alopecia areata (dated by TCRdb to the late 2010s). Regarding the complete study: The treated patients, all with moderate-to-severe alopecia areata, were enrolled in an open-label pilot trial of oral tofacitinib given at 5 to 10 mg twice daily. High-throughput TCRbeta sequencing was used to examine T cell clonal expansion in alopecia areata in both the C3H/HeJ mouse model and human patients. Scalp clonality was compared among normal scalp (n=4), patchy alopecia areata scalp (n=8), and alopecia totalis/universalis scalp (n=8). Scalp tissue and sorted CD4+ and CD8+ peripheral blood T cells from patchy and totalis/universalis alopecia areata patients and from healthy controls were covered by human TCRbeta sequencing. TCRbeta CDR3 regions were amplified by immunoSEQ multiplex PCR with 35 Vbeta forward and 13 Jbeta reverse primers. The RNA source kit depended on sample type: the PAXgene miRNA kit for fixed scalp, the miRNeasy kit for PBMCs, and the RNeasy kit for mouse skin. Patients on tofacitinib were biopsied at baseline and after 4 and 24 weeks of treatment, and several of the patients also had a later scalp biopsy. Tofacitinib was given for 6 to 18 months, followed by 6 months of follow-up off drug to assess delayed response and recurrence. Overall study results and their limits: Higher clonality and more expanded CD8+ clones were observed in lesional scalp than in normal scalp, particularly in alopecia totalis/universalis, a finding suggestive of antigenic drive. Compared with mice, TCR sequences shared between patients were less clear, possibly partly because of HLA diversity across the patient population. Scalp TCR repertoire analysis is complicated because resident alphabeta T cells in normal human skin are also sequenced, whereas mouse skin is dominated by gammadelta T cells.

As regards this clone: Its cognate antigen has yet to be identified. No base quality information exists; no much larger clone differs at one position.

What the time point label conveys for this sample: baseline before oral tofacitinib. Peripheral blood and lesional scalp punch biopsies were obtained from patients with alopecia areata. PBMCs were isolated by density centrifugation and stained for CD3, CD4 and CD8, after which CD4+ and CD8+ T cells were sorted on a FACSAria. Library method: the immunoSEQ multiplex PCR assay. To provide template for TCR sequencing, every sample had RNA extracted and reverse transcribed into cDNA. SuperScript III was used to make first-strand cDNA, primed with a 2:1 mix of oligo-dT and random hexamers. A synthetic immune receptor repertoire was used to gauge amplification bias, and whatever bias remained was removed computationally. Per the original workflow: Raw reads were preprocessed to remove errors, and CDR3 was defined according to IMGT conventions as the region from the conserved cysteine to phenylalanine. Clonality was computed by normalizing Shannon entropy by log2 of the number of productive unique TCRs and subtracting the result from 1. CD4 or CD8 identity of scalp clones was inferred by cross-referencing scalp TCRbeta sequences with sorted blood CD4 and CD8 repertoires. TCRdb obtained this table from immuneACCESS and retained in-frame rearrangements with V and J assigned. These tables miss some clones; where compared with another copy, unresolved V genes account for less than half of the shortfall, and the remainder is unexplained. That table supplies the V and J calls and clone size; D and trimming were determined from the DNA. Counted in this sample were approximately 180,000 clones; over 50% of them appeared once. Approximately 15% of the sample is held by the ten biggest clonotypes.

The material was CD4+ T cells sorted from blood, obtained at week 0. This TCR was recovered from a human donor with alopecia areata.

The CDR3 corresponds to CASSWGSGGQVETQYF. In nucleotide form, the sequence is TGTGCCAGCAGCTGGGGAAGCGGGGGGCAGGTCGAGACCCAGTACTTC. The chain is encoded by TRBV7-9 joined to TRBJ2-5, with 9 central nucleotides matching TRBD2. CDR3 length: 16 amino acids, cysteine to phenylalanine. Only CDR3 DNA is held: 48 bases, read in frame from base 1. Trimming leaves V shorter by 4 bases and J shorter by 5 bases, with the junction holding 11 bases beyond the gene matches. As encoded in the germline V gene (reference sequence), CDR1 is SEHNR while CDR2 is FQNEAQ.